This T cell receptor (beta chain) emerged from a study of blood T cell repertoires in COVID-19. Trimming left V 1 base short and J 3 bases short, with 10 bases between. Per germline, CDR1 SQVTM and CDR2 ANQGSEA. CDR3 size: 14 residues. Original processing notes: Scientists estimated how many nucleated cells there were by amplifying reference gene primers. Libraries were prepared by immunoSEQ multiplex PCR; TCRdb keeps only in-frame clonotypes and omits some of them. V and J calls and clone size are copied from that table; D and trimming were computed from the DNA. The data hold approximately 110,000 clones, with 75% to 85% observed a single time. This clone has just one count.

This receptor was taken from a man in his 70s with acute or convalescent COVID-19. The V gene is TRBV29-1, the J gene TRBJ1-5; no clear D. The sample taken for sequencing was peripheral blood. The CDR3 bases are TGCAGCGTTGAAGTGGCAGGTATCAATCAGCCCCAGCATTTT. Protein: CSVEVAGINQPQHF.